The 3 T cell receptor beta chains in this list originate from one sample, sequenced in a study of cytomegalovirus exposure and HLA in healthy donors. 60 Vbeta and 13 Jbeta primers were used in PCR. Some clones are missing from TCRdb's copy, which holds only in-frame ones; the method was immunoSEQ multiplex PCR. The repertoire holds 55,000 to 75,000 clones, over 70% seen once, with over 9.5% in the top ten. The sample consisted of PBMCs. These receptor sequences come from a human donor in good health.

The rearrangement uses TRBV7-8 and TRBJ2-6; 8 bases map to TRBD1. V shed 3 bases, J shed 0 bases, and the junction held 7 bases outside the gene matches. The CDR3 has 18 residues. The germline CDR1 and CDR2 sequences are SGHVS and FQNEAQ. The CDR3 loop reads CASSFLTGVISGANVLTF. The CDR3 nucleotides are TGTGCCAGCAGCTTCTTGACAGGGGTAATCTCTGGGGCCAACGTCCTGACTTTC.

The genes are TRBV27 and TRBJ2-5; the D gene is possibly TRBD2 (6 bases). The end of the DNA is better explained by TRBJ2-7, so the J call may be wrong. The CDR3 sequence is 17 residues long. Germline V lookup: CDR1 MNHEY, CDR2 SMNVEV (reference sequence). The CDR3 nucleotides read TGTGCCAGCAGTTCCCCACCGGGACTCAGGAGCTCCTACGAGCAGTACTTC. Residues: CASSSPPGLRSSYEQYF.

The chain is built from TRBV4-2 and TRBJ1-2; perhaps TRBD1 as D (5 bases). The germline V gene has CDR1 LGHNA and CDR2 YNFKEQ. The CDR3 loop spans 15 amino acids. V dropped 1 base and J dropped 4 bases, with 13 bases sitting between them. The CDR3 reads CASSQVAGLGYGYTF. The DNA for the CDR3 is TGTGCCAGCAGCCAAGTGGCAGGGCTTGGCTATGGCTACACCTTC.